The source of this T cell receptor (beta chain) is a study of cytomegalovirus exposure and HLA in healthy donors. At the level of the study: Early released data comprised some 85 million unique TCRs from HLA-typed donors. Notes on the study in general: Investigators reported under 200 TCR beta chains as tied to cytomegalovirus. Exclusion as indistinguishable affected some V segments, including TRBV6-2 and TRBV6-3.

This clone has a handful of counts. The antigen remains undetermined. This CDR3 spans 16 amino acids. Germline V gene sequence: CDR1 SGHVS, CDR2 FNYEAQ. After removal of 2 bases from V and 4 bases from J, the junction contained 7 bases not matched to a gene. The study ran its PCR with 60 Vbeta and 13 Jbeta primers. Clones were sequenced by immunoSEQ multiplex PCR, and TCRdb holds only the in-frame ones, with some missing. The sample includes 100,000 or so clones, over 60% of them seen just once. The sequenced sample was PBMCs. The rearrangement links TRBV7-6 to TRBJ2-1, with 8 bases identical to TRBD2. This TCR was recovered from a female donor in good health and CMV-seropositive. CDR3 sequence reads: CASSLRKRGPYNEQFF. CDR3 DNA: TGTGCCAGCAGCTTACGGAAGCGGGGGCCTTACAATGAGCAGTTCTTC.